Each of the 17 T cell receptor beta chains below was sequenced from the same sample in a study of CD8 T cells in Susac syndrome. With random hexamers, roughly 0.5 to 1 ug RNA was reverse transcribed. In TCRdb, the immunoSEQ multiplex PCR reads were re-called with MiXCR into one record per CDR3 protein. The sample records about 29,000 distinct CDR3 sequences, about 95% being singletons. Source material: CD8+ T cells from PBMCs. The origin of the receptors is a human donor in good health.

The table lists this clonotype with a count of one. The V call is TRBV11-2, the J call TRBJ2-1; maybe TRBD1 (5 bases). The ends were cut back, 3 bases at V and 6 bases at J, with 12 bases in the middle. Germline assignment: CDR1 SGHAT and CDR2 FQNNGV. There are 14 residues in the CDR3. CDR3: CASSLVQGINEQFF. The DNA of the CDR3 is TGTGCCAGCAGCTTGGTTCAGGGAATCAATGAGCAGTTCTTC.

The rearrangement links TRBV19 to TRBJ2-7, with a tentative D call TRBD2 (5 bases). Germline lookup yields CDR1 LNHDA and CDR2 SQIVND (reference sequence). The germline V and J ends were trimmed by 4 bases and 3 bases, with 10 bases remaining between them. The CDR3 is 13 residues long. DNA for the CDR3: TGTGCCAGTAGTAAGGACCGGGACTACGAGCAGTACTTC. This gives the protein CASSKDRDYEQYF.

This sequence joins TRBV7-9 and TRBJ2-7, with TRBD1 matching over 7 bases. CDR1 is SEHNR and CDR2 is FQNEAQ in the germline V gene (reference sequence). The CDR3 runs to 15 residues. The V gene end was trimmed by 3 bases and the J gene end by 3 bases; junction bases not matched to a gene: 8. The CDR3 DNA reads TGTGCCAGCAGCTTTCGACAGGGAGTTAACTACGAGCAGTACTTC. Amino acid sequence: CASSFRQGVNYEQYF.

The gene calls are TRBV6-2 or TRBV6-3 and TRBJ2-7; 8 bases align to TRBD1. The V and J ends lost 4 bases and 6 bases, in that order; junction bases with no gene match: 8. The CDR3 loop spans 14 amino acids. The germline V gene has CDR1 MNHEY and CDR2 SVGEGT. The CDR3 protein is CASSSLTGVREQYF. CDR3 DNA: TGTGCCAGCAGTTCTCTGACAGGGGTTCGCGAGCAGTACTTC.

The rearrangement links TRBV9 to TRBJ2-3; 7 nucleotides match TRBD2. There are 14 residues in the CDR3. The junction had 6 bases not matched to a gene; V was cut back by 6 bases and J by 2 bases. Germline-derived CDR1 and CDR2 are SGDLS and YYNGEE. Here the CDR3 reads CASNPGGYTDTQYF. The CDR3 bases are TGTGCCAGCAACCCGGGGGGATACACAGATACGCAGTATTTT.

The V call is TRBV7-9, the J call TRBJ2-7; D remains unclear. The V and J ends lost 5 bases and 2 bases respectively, with 16 bases between them. The length of the CDR3 is 15 residues. In germline, CDR1 is SEHNR, CDR2 FQNEAQ (reference sequence). For the CDR3, the DNA is TGTGCCAGCAGCACCCAGGTGTTGGAGACCTACGAGCAGTACTTC. Encoded protein: CASSTQVLETYEQYF.

The chain carries TRBV29-1 and TRBJ2-7; D gene unclear. The CDR3 is made up of 13 amino acids. Trimming removed 6 bases at V and 0 bases at J, with 12 bases between. CDR1 and CDR2 (germline): SQVTM, ANQGSEA. CDR3 protein: CSVLGASSYEQYF. The CDR3 nucleotides are TGCAGCGTCCTGGGCGCTAGCTCCTACGAGCAGTACTTC.

The gene calls are TRBV20-1 and TRBJ1-1; TRBD1 matches at 8 bases. Germline trimming cut 8 bases from V and 4 bases from J; bases unmatched to any gene: 3. The CDR3 runs to 11 residues. The germline V gene encodes CDR1 DFQATT and CDR2 SNEGSKA (reference sequence). The CDR3: CSSRGPTEAFF. CDR3 nucleotides: TGCAGTTCCAGGGGGCCCACTGAAGCTTTCTTT.

This chain connects TRBV10-3 to TRBJ1-2, with a weak D call TRBD1 (5 bases). Trimming cost V 7 bases and J 0 bases, with 18 bases left between them. The germline gives CDR1 ENHRY, CDR2 SYGVKD. The CDR3 is 16 amino acids. In DNA, the CDR3 is TGTGCCATCAACTCCGGGACTGTCACTTCTAACTATGGCTACACCTTC. Encoded protein: CAINSGTVTSNYGYTF.

The V gene is TRBV6-5, the J gene TRBJ1-5; D remains ambiguous. Between the trimmed V and J ends, which lost 0 bases and 0 bases, there was a span of 6 bases. Per germline, CDR1 MNHEY and CDR2 SVGAGI. This CDR3 is 15 amino acids long. The CDR3 sequence: CASSYSAVSNQPQHF. DNA of the CDR3: TGTGCCAGCAGTTACTCGGCGGTTAGCAATCAGCCCCAGCATTTT.

The chain is built from TRBV9 and TRBJ2-3; 9 positions match TRBD2. V was clipped by 0 bases and J by 4 bases; unmatched bases: 3. CDR1 is SGDLS, CDR2 YYNGEE, per germline. CDR3 length equals 15 residues. As DNA, the CDR3 is TGTGCCAGCAGCGTAGCGTCTAGCGGGGCAGATACGCAGTATTTT. As protein: CASSVASSGADTQYF.

V and J are TRBV15 and TRBJ2-7; no clear D gene. CDR1 and CDR2 (germline): LNHNV, YYDKDF (reference sequence). Trimming removed 0 bases from V and 9 bases from J, with 15 bases in between. This CDR3 is built from 14 residues. The CDR3 reads CATSRDLSHLRQYF. Written as DNA, the CDR3 is TGTGCCACCAGCAGAGATCTCTCCCATCTGAGGCAGTACTTC.

The chain is built from TRBV20-1 and TRBJ1-6; perhaps TRBD1 as D (5 bases). Trimming stripped 0 bases from V and 0 bases from J, with 12 bases between. There are 17 residues in the CDR3. Germline values: CDR1 DFQATT, CDR2 SNEGSKA (reference sequence). This chain's CDR3 is CSARDRGASSYNSPLHF. CDR3 nucleotide sequence: TGCAGTGCTAGAGATAGGGGAGCGAGCTCCTATAATTCACCCCTCCACTTT.

V usage is TRBV4-1 and J usage is TRBJ2-3; D may correspond to TRBD1 or TRBD2 (6 bases each). Germline V lookup: CDR1 MGHRA, CDR2 YSYEKL. This CDR3 contains 16 residues. Trimming removed 0 bases at V and 0 bases at J, with 10 bases between. The CDR3 region is CASSQERGASTDTQYF. The CDR3 DNA reads as TGCGCCAGCAGCCAAGAAAGGGGGGCGAGCACAGATACGCAGTATTTT.

A remark on this clonotype: At one boundary the junction diverges from the germline segment, which might be a read error. The V call is TRBV14, the J call TRBJ2-1; D not resolved. There are 13 residues in the CDR3. Germline V CDR1 and CDR2: SGHDN, FVKESK. CDR3 amino acids: CASSQVHYDEKFF. Written as DNA, the CDR3 is TGTGCCAGCAGCCAAGTGCATTACGATGAGAAGTTCTTC.

This sequence joins TRBV4-3 and TRBJ2-1; D might be TRBD2 (5 bases). V dropped 0 bases and J dropped 7 bases, with 7 bases sitting between them. This CDR3 spans 13 amino acids. Germline-derived CDR1 and CDR2 are LGHNA and YSLEER. In DNA form, the CDR3 reads TGCGCCAGCAGCCAAGATTGGGAGAATGAGCAGTTCTTC. It translates to CASSQDWENEQFF.

This chain uses TRBV7-2 with TRBJ2-3, with 10 bases identical to TRBD2. CDR3 size: 17 residues. Germline V CDR1 and CDR2: SGHTA, FQGNSA. V lost 3 bases and J lost 7; bases outside the gene matches: 13. The CDR3 bases are TGTGCCAGCAGCTTTGGGTCGGGGACTAGCGAGGGAAATACGCAGTATTTT. Translation: CASSFGSGTSEGNTQYF.